The 15 T cell receptor beta chains presented below share a single source sample, sequenced in a study of blood T cell repertoires in COVID-19. Profiled with immunoSEQ multiplex PCR; TCRdb holds only in-frame clones, not every one. The table lists roughly 230,000 clones, 75% to 90% of them singletons. Input material: peripheral blood. The receptors shown here come from a woman in her thirties or forties who had recovered from COVID-19.

The chain combines TRBV12-5 with TRBJ2-6, with D maybe TRBD2 (6 bases). The germline V gene encodes CDR1 LGHNT and CDR2 FRNRAP. Deletions cut 0 bases from V and 3 bases from J, with 15 bases between. The CDR3 length is 18 residues. This CDR3 is CASGLVRTGVSGANVLTF. In nucleotides, the CDR3 is TGTGCTAGTGGTTTGGTACGTACGGGGGTAAGTGGGGCCAACGTCCTGACTTTC.

The rearrangement joins TRBV2 to TRBJ1-2; unclear D gene. The CDR3 length is 15 residues. CDR1 and CDR2 (germline): SNHLY, FYNNEI. Trimming took off 6 bases at V and 3 bases at J, with 17 bases between the two ends. This CDR3 is CASRDLPGSDYGYTF. DNA for the CDR3: TGTGCCAGCAGAGACTTACCCGGGAGCGACTATGGCTACACCTTC.

Worth noting for this clone: Other DNA variants within this sample encode the same CDR3. The V gene is TRBV9, the J gene TRBJ2-7, with D maybe TRBD2 (6 bases). Germline assignment: CDR1 SGDLS and CDR2 YYNGEE. CDR3 size: 14 residues. V lost 0 bases, J lost 0 bases, and 7 bases lay in between. The CDR3 region has the DNA TGTGCCAGCAGCGTAGGCGGGGACTCCTACGAGCAGTACTTC. Encoded protein: CASSVGGDSYEQYF.

The chain is built from TRBV5-4 and TRBJ2-2; D is unclear. This CDR3 region has 13 residues. The germline V gene has CDR1 SGHNT and CDR2 YYREEE (reference sequence). Trimming took 1 base from V and 7 from J, leaving 8 bases between them. The CDR3 loop is CASSLSESGELFF. In DNA, the CDR3 is TGTGCCAGCAGCTTGTCCGAGAGCGGGGAGCTGTTTTTT.

This clone occurred once. This chain connects TRBV7-9 to TRBJ2-5; D is perhaps TRBD1 (7 bases). The germline CDR1 and CDR2 sequences are SEHNR and FQNEAQ (reference sequence). The V end lost 2 bases, the J end lost 5 bases, and 15 bases lay between the germline ends. The CDR3 extends over 15 amino acids. This CDR3 reads CASSLMEGAGETQYF. The CDR3 DNA is TGTGCCAGCAGCTTAATGGAGGGGGCCGGGGAGACCCAGTACTTC.

The chain couples TRBV19 to TRBJ2-7, with TRBD2 identical over 11 bases. Trimming at V came to 4 bases and at J to 2 bases, leaving 4 bases not matched to a gene. The CDR3 sequence is 15 residues long. The germline V gene has CDR1 LNHDA and CDR2 SQIVND (reference sequence). For the CDR3, the DNA is TGTGCCAGTAGTACGCTAGCGGGGGGAACCTACGAGCAGTACTTC. Its translation is CASSTLAGGTYEQYF. Filled out from reference TRBV19 and TRBJ2-7, the complete variable domain reads DGGITQSPKYLFRKEGQNVTLSCEQNLNHDAMYWYRQDPGQGLRLIYYSQIVNDFQKGDIAEGYSVSREKKESFPLTVTSAQKNPTAFYLCASSTLAGGTYEQYFGPGTRLTVT.

The chain has TRBV11-2 and TRBJ1-1, with D perhaps matching TRBD1 (5 bases). Germline-derived CDR1 and CDR2 are SGHAT and FQNNGV. CDR3 size: 13 residues. With 2 bases removed from V and 4 bases from J, the gap between germline ends came to 8 bases. The DNA for the CDR3 is TGTGCCAGCAGCTTACTGGGGGGCACTGAAGCTTTCTTT. Its translation is CASSLLGGTEAFF.

This clone was observed once. The gene calls are TRBV2 and TRBJ2-5, with 11 bases lining up with TRBD2. The V and J ends lost 3 bases and 0 bases, in that order; junction bases with no gene match: 9. This CDR3 is built from 18 residues. Germline V gives CDR1 SNHLY, CDR2 FYNNEI. The CDR3 DNA follows: TGTGCCAGCAGTGACCGTTTACTAGCGGGGGCCTACCAAGAGACCCAGTACTTC. This translates into CASSDRLLAGAYQETQYF.

The J gene is TRBJ2-7, the V gene TRBV7-9; the match to TRBD1 covers 7 bases. CDR1 is SEHNR, CDR2 FQNEAQ, per germline (reference sequence). CDR3 length equals 13 residues. Trimming removed 3 bases from V and 4 bases from J; junction bases left unmatched: 3. DNA for the CDR3: TGTGCCAGCAGCTTTAGCAGGGGGTACGAGCAGTACTTC. It specifies CASSFSRGYEQYF. The variable domain in full, completed from reference TRBV7-9 and TRBJ2-7, reads DTGVSQNPRHKITKRGQNVTFRCDPISEHNRLYWYRQTLGQGPEFLTYFQNEAQLEKSRLLSDRFSAERPKGSFSTLEIQRTEQGDSAMYLCASSFSRGYEQYFGPGTRLTVT.

The chain carries TRBV10-2 and TRBJ2-3; D is unresolved. Between the trimmed V and J ends, which lost 5 bases and 5 bases, there was a span of 8 bases. The CDR3 extends over 12 amino acids. CDR1 WSHSY and CDR2 SAAADI come from the germline V gene. CDR3 sequence: CASSRPRDTQYF. For the CDR3, the DNA is TGCGCCAGCAGTCGGCCTAGAGATACGCAGTATTTT.

The CDR3 DNA follows: TGTGCCAGCATCCAACCAGGGGGCGGCGAGCAGTACTTC. It encodes CASIQPGGGEQYF. The chain joins TRBV6-5 to TRBJ2-7; 8 bases agree with TRBD1. The V gene end was trimmed by 7 bases and the J gene end by 6 bases; junction bases not matched to a gene: 8. The germline gives CDR1 MNHEY, CDR2 SVGAGI. The CDR3 length is 13 residues.

This clone was found once. The J gene is TRBJ1-2, the V gene TRBV12-3 or TRBV12-4; 7 bases are a match to TRBD1. CDR3 length: 13 residues. The V and J ends lost 6 bases and 5 bases, in that order; junction bases with no gene match: 6. CDR3: CASSIQGIYGYTF. The CDR3 DNA reads as TGTGCCAGCAGCATACAGGGGATTTATGGCTACACCTTC.

The rearrangement links TRBV6-5 to TRBJ1-5; tentative D call: TRBD1 (6 bases). Germline loops: CDR1 MNHEY, CDR2 SVGAGI. The CDR3 is made up of 13 amino acids. V was trimmed by 6 bases and J by 5 bases, leaving 11 bases between them. CDR3 nucleotides: TGTGCCAGCAGCCGGGACACCCATCAGCCCCAGCATTTT. The encoded protein is CASSRDTHQPQHF.

Comment on this clone: This same CDR3 is encoded by further DNA sequences in the sample. The chain carries TRBV19 and TRBJ1-5; D is unresolved. The CDR3 runs to 13 residues. V lost 3 bases to trimming and J lost 2 bases, with 5 bases between them. The germline V gene has CDR1 LNHDA and CDR2 SQIVND (reference sequence). Here the CDR3 DNA reads TGTGCCAGTAGTATCTCTGGCAATCAGCCCCAGCATTTT. This translates into CASSISGNQPQHF.

The chain couples TRBV7-2 to TRBJ1-5; the D gene is possibly TRBD1 (6 bases). The germline gives CDR1 SGHTA, CDR2 FQGNSA. CDR3 length equals 15 residues. The V end was cut by 3 bases, the J end by 8 bases, with 17 bases between. The chain's CDR3 is CASSFTTGEGKPQHF. CDR3 nucleotide sequence: TGTGCCAGCAGCTTTACGACAGGTGAGGGTAAGCCCCAGCATTTT. The variable domain in full, completed from reference TRBV7-2 and TRBJ1-5, reads GAGVSQSPSNKVTEKGKDVELRCDPISGHTALYWYRQSLGQGLEFLIYFQGNSAPDKSGLPSDRFSAERTGGSVSTLTIQRTQQEDSAVYLCASSFTTGEGKPQHFGDGTRLSIL.